The 29 T cell receptor beta chains given below trace back to one sample, sequenced in a study of CXCR3-negative and CXCR3-positive naive CD8 T cells. cDNA libraries for TRB were generated by 5' RACE incorporating UMI labels. TCRdb reanalyzed the 5' RACE reads, giving one entry per CDR3 protein sequence and no DNA. This table holds approximately 83,000 distinct CDR3 sequences. The specimen sequenced was naive CXCR3- CD8+ T cells from blood. The subset denotes: CD45RO-CCR7+CD27+CD95- naive CD8+ T cells lacking CXCR3 (TNR3-). These receptors were collected from a human donor in good health. Some clones in this sample may be carry-over from other donors' samples.

This sequence joins TRBV29-1 and TRBJ2-1. CDR1 is SQVTM, CDR2 ANQGSEA, per germline. The CDR3 loop spans 14 amino acids. The CDR3 reads CSVAFLGRVNEQFF.

This chain links TRBV7-6 with TRBJ2-1; TCRdb outputs TRBD1, but without DNA this stays unchecked. This CDR3 is 13 amino acids long. Germline V CDR1 and CDR2: SGHVS, FNYEAQ. Here the CDR3 reads CASSFSGGTEQFF.

The chain uses TRBV15 and TRBJ2-5; TCRdb's D gene call, TRBD1, goes unchecked for lack of DNA. The CDR3 covers 14 residues. Germline-derived CDR1 and CDR2 are LNHNV and YYDKDF (reference sequence). The CDR3 spells CATSGLTGFETQYF.

The V call is TRBV29-1, the J call TRBJ2-7; the TCRdb call, TRBD1, lacks DNA for checking. The CDR3 runs to 16 residues. Germline loops: CDR1 SQVTM, CDR2 ANQGSEA. The CDR3 reads CSVFTPGQRLSYEQYF.

The chain links TRBV5-1 to TRBJ1-1; the D gene TCRdb calls, TRBD1, cannot be checked with no DNA. From germline, CDR1 is SGHRS and CDR2 YFSETQ. The CDR3 runs 13 residues. CDR3 residues: CASSLTGGTEAFF.

V usage is TRBV9 and J usage is TRBJ2-2. Germline V gene data show CDR1 as SGDLS and CDR2 as YYNGEE. This CDR3 is 13 amino acids long. The CDR3 loop is CASSVKSTGELFF.

V usage is TRBV5-1 and J usage is TRBJ2-2. Germline CDR1 reads SGHRS; CDR2 reads YFSETQ. The CDR3 is made up of 13 amino acids. CDR3 sequence: CASSKPGLGELFF.

The chain employs TRBV7-9 and TRBJ2-1; the TCRdb D gene call, TRBD2, has no DNA to confirm it. Germline V gene lookup returns CDR1 SEHNR and CDR2 FQNEAQ (reference sequence). There are 13 residues in the CDR3. CDR3 sequence: CASRRGGRNEQFF.

The rearrangement joins TRBV20-1 to TRBJ2-3; TCRdb returns TRBD2, unconfirmable since there is no DNA. The V gene's germline CDR1 is DFQATT and CDR2 SNEGSKA (reference sequence). The CDR3 loop spans 15 amino acids. CDR3 region: CSARRLALTTDTQYF.

J is TRBJ1-1 and V is TRBV28; TCRdb indicates TRBD1, and absent DNA this call remains unverified. The CDR3 sequence is 16 residues long. Germline CDR1 is MDHEN and CDR2 is SYDVKM. The CDR3 loop is CASSLLFRGGNTEAFF.

The V gene is TRBV27, the J gene TRBJ2-7; the D call from TCRdb, TRBD2, cannot be confirmed without DNA. Looked up from germline, CDR1 is MNHEY and CDR2 is SMNVEV (reference sequence). The CDR3 has 11 residues. The CDR3 is CASTGGGGQYF.

The gene calls are TRBV5-1 and TRBJ2-1; the D gene TCRdb calls, TRBD2, cannot be checked with no DNA. Germline V gene sequence: CDR1 SGHRS, CDR2 YFSETQ. The CDR3 is 15 residues long. The CDR3: CASSLGLGFYNEQFF.

The J gene is TRBJ2-7, the V gene TRBV28. Germline values: CDR1 MDHEN, CDR2 SYDVKM. This CDR3 has 11 amino acids. The CDR3 here is CASSFTNEQYF.

Here the CDR3 reads CASSMGHTYYEQYF. The rearrangement joins TRBV5-1 to TRBJ2-7; TCRdb's D gene call, TRBD1, goes unchecked for lack of DNA. The CDR3 runs 14 residues. The germline V gene has CDR1 SGHRS and CDR2 YFSETQ.

The rearrangement uses TRBV7-9 and TRBJ2-1; without DNA, the TCRdb call of TRBD2 cannot be checked. This CDR3 has 14 residues. From germline, CDR1 is SEHNR and CDR2 FQNEAQ (reference sequence). This CDR3 is CASSWSGSYNEQFF.

The V and J genes are TRBV21-1 and TRBJ1-6; there is no DNA to check the TCRdb D call of TRBD1. TRBV21-1 is a documented pseudogene. CDR3 length: 17 residues. The CDR3 spells CASSKRRQGQSNSPLHF.

CDR3: CASRPSNAYNEQFF. The V gene is TRBV12-3 or TRBV12-4, the J gene TRBJ2-1. The length of the CDR3 is 14 residues.

The CDR3 is CSVRQGDGYTF. V is TRBV29-1 and J is TRBJ1-2; TCRdb's D gene call, TRBD1, goes unchecked for lack of DNA. Germline CDR1 is SQVTM and CDR2 is ANQGSEA. The CDR3 length is 11 residues. Looking up the rest from reference TRBV29-1 and TRBJ1-2 gives the full variable domain: SAVISQKPSRDICQRGTSLTIQCQVDSQVTMMFWYRQQPGQSLTLIATANQGSEATYESGFVIDKFPISRPNLTFSTLTVSNMSPEDSSIYLCSVRQGDGYTFGSGTRLTVV.

The V gene is TRBV6-6, the J gene TRBJ2-7; TCRdb outputs TRBD2, but without DNA this stays unchecked. This CDR3 contains 14 residues. The germline V gene encodes CDR1 MNHNY and CDR2 SVGAGI (reference sequence). CDR3 protein: CASSYSGSLYEQYF.

The chain recombines TRBV12-3 or TRBV12-4 with TRBJ2-7; no DNA is available, so the TRBD1 call from TCRdb remains unchecked. CDR3 length: 16 residues. CDR3 sequence: CASRGLGHISSYEQYF.

This rearrangement joins TRBV27 to TRBJ2-2. This CDR3 contains 14 residues. The germline V gene encodes CDR1 MNHEY and CDR2 SMNVEV (reference sequence). The CDR3 protein is CASSYSGLTGELFF.

The chain carries TRBV14 and TRBJ2-7. CDR3 length: 14 amino acids. Germline V gives CDR1 SGHDN, CDR2 FVKESK. The CDR3 reads CASSQWSGTYEQYF.

V and J are TRBV15 and TRBJ2-1. Per germline, CDR1 LNHNV and CDR2 YYDKDF (reference sequence). There are 16 residues in the CDR3. CDR3 in amino acids: CATSSYVAERENEQFF.

The J gene is TRBJ2-5, the V gene TRBV29-1; with no DNA, the TCRdb D assignment of TRBD1 cannot be verified. CDR3 length: 13 amino acids. Germline CDR1 is SQVTM and CDR2 is ANQGSEA. CDR3 residues: CSVLTGGEETQYF. The entire variable domain, with the rest obtained from reference TRBV29-1 and TRBJ2-5, is as follows: SAVISQKPSRDICQRGTSLTIQCQVDSQVTMMFWYRQQPGQSLTLIATANQGSEATYESGFVIDKFPISRPNLTFSTLTVSNMSPEDSSIYLCSVLTGGEETQYFGPGTRLLVL.

The V gene is TRBV7-3, the J gene TRBJ2-1; TCRdb gives TRBD2 as the D gene, but with no DNA this cannot be confirmed. The CDR3 contains 15 residues. The V gene's germline CDR1 is SGHTA and CDR2 FQGTGA. The CDR3 is CASSLLAGGGYEQFF.

This rearrangement joins TRBV19 to TRBJ1-1; TCRdb calls TRBD1, which cannot be checked without DNA. The V gene's germline CDR1 is LNHDA and CDR2 SQIVND (reference sequence). The CDR3 runs 15 residues. CDR3 region: CASSKRGQTNTEAFF.

The J gene is TRBJ2-2, the V gene TRBV29-1; checking the TCRdb D call of TRBD1 is not possible without DNA. The CDR3 runs 12 residues. Looked up from germline, CDR1 is SQVTM and CDR2 is ANQGSEA. CDR3 loop: CSVPQGTGELFF.

This rearrangement joins TRBV20-1 to TRBJ2-4; TCRdb returns TRBD2, unconfirmable since there is no DNA. Germline assignment: CDR1 DFQATT and CDR2 SNEGSKA (reference sequence). This CDR3 comprises 14 residues. CDR3 sequence reads: CSAREGSSGPIQYF.

The chain has TRBV7-9 and TRBJ1-1; TCRdb lists TRBD1, though no DNA is available to test this call. Germline values: CDR1 SEHNR, CDR2 FQNEAQ (reference sequence). This CDR3 has 14 amino acids. CDR3 residues: CATPGPRGNTEAFF. Using reference TRBV7-9 and TRBJ1-1 for the parts outside the CDR3, the full variable domain is DTGVSQNPRHKITKRGQNVTFRCDPISEHNRLYWYRQTLGQGPEFLTYFQNEAQLEKSRLLSDRFSAERPKGSFSTLEIQRTEQGDSAMYLCATPGPRGNTEAFFGQGTRLTVV.